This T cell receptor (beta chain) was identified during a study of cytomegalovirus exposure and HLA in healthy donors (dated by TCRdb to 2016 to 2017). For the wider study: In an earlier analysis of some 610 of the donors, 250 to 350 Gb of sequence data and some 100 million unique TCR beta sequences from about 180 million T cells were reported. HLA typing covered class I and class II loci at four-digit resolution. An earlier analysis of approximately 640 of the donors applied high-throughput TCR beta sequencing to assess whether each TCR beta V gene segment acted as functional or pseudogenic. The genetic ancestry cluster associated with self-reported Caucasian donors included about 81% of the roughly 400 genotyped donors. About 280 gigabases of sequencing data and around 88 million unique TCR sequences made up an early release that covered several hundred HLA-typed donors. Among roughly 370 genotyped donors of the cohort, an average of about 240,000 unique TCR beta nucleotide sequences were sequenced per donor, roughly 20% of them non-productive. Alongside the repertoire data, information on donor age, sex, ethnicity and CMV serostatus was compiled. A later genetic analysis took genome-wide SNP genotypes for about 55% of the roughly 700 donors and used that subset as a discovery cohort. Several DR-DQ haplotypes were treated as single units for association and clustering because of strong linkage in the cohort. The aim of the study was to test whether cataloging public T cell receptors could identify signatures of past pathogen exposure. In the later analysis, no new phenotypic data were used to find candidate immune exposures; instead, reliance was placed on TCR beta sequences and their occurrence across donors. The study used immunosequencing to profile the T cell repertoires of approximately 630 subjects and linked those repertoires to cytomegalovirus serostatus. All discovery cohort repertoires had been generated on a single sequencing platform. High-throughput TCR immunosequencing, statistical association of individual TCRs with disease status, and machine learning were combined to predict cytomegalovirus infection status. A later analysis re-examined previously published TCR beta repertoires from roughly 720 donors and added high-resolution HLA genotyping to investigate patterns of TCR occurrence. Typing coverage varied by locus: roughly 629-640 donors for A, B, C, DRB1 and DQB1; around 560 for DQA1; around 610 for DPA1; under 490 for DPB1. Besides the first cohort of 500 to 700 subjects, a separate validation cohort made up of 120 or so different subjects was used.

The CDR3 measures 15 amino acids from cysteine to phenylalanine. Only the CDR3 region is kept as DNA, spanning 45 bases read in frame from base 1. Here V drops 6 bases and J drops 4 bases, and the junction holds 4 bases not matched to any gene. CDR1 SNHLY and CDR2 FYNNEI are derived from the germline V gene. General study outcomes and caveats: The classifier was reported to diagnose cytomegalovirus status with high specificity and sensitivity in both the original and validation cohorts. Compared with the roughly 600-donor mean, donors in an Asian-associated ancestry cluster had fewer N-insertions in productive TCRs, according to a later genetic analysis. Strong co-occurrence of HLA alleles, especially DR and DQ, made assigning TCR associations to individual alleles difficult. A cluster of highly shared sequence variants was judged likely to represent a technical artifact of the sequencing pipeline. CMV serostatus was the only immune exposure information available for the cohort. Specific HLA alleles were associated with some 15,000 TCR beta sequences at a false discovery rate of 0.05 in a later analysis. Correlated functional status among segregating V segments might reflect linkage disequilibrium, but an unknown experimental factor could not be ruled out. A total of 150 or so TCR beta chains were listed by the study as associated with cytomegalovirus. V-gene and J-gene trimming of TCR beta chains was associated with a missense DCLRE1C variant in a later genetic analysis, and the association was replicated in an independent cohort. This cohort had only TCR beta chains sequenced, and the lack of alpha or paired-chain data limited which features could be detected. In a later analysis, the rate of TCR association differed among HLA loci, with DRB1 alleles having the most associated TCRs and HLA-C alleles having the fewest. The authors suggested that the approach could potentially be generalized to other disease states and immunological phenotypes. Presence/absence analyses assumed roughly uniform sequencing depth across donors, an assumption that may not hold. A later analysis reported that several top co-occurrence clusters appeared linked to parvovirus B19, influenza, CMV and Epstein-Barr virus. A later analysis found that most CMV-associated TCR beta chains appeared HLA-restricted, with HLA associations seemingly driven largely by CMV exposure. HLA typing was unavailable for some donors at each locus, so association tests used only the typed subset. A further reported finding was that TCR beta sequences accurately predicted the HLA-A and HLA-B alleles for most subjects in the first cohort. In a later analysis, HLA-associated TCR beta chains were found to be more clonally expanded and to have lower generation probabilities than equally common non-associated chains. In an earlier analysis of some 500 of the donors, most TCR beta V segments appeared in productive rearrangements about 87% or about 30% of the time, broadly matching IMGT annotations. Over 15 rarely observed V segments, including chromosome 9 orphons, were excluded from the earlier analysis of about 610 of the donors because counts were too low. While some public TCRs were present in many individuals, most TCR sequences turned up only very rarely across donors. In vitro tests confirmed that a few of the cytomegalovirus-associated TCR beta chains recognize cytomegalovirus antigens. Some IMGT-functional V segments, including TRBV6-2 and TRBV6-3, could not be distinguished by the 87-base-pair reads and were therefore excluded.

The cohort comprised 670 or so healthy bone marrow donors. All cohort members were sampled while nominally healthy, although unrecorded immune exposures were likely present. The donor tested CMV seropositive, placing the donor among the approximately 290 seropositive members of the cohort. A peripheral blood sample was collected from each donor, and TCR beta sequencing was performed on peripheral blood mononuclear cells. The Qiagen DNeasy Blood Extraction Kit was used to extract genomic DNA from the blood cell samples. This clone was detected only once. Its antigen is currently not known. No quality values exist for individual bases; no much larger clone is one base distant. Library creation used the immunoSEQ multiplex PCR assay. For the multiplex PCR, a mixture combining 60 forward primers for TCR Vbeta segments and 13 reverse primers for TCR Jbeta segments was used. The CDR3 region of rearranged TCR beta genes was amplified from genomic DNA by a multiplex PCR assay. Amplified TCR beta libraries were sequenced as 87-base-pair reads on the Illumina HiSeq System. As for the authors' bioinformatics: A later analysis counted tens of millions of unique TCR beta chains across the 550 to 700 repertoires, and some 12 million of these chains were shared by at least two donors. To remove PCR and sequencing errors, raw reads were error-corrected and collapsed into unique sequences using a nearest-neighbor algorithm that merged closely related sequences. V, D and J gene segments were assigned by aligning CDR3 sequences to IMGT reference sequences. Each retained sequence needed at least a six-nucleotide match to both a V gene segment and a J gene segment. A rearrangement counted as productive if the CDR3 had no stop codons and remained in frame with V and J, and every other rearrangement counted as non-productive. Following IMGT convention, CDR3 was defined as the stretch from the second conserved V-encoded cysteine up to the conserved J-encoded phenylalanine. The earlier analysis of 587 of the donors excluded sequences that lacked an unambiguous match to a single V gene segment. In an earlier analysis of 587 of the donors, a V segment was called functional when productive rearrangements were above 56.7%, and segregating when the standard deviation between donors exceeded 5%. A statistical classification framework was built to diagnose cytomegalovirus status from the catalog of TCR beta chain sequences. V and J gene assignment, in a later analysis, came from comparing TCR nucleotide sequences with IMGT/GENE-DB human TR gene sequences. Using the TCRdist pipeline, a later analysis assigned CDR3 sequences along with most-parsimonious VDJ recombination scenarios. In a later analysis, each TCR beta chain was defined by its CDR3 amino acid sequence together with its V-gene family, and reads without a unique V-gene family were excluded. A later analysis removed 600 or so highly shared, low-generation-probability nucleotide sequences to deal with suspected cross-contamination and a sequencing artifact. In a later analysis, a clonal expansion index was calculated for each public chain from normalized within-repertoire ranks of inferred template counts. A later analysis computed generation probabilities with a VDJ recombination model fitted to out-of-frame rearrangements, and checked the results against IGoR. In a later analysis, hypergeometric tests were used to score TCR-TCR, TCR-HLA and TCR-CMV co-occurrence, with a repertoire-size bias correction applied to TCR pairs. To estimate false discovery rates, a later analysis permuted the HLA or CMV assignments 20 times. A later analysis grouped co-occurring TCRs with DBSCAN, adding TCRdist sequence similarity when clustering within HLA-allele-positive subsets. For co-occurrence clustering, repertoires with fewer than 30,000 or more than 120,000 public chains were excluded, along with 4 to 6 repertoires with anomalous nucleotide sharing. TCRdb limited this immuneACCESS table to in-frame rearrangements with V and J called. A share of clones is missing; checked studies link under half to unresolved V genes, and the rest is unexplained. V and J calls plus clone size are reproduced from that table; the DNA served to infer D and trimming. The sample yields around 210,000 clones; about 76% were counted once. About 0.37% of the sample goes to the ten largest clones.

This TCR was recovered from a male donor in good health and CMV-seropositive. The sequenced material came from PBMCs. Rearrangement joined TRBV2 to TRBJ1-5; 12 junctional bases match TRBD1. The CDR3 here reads CASRGQGASNQPQHF. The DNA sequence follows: TGTGCCAGCAGGGGACAGGGGGCATCGAATCAGCCCCAGCATTTT.